One TCR beta chain is described in this entry. Its cognate antigen has yet to be identified. No base-level quality is on record; no much larger clone is a single base apart. Using the deep immunoSEQ assay, multiplex PCR amplified TCR CDR3 regions from genomic DNA. Extracted genomic DNA from each cell subset was spread evenly across all wells of several immunoSEQ 96-well plates, with each plate serving as a replicate. For sorted subsets, approximately 210 ng genomic DNA, equal to some 28,000 T cell genomes, was loaded into each replicate PCR. Purified libraries were measured with a Qubit 3.0 fluorometer, size-checked on a Bioanalyzer 2100, and measured again with the KAPA Library Quantification kit. Every immunoSEQ 96-well plate was sequenced on a dedicated single-read 150-cycle Illumina NextSeq 550 flow cell. In the original analysis: The immunoSEQ output contained only junctional sequences without quality scores, so filtering could not match that applied to full-length reads. To assign V/J genes and CDR3, sequences were annotated against IMGT germline references using PyIR, a Python wrapper for IgBLAST v1.9. Reads with weak V/J assignments (E-value above 1e-6), missing CDR3, stop codons, out-of-frame junctions, or ambiguous translated residues were removed. V3J clonotypes were defined as sequences sharing an identical inferred V gene, J gene, and CDR3 amino acid sequence. To compute the percentage overlap between repertoires, the number of shared unique clonotypes was divided by the size of the smaller repertoire. Three approaches were used to assess repertoire richness: RTK rarefaction, the Chao1 estimator, and Recon v2.1 estimates of unobserved clonotypes. Generation probabilities were computed with OLGA for all TCRbeta clonotypes obtained by the gDNA method from four donors. TCRdb carries this immuneACCESS record with in-frame sequences only. Its versions omit some clonotypes, under half of them owing to an unresolved V gene in the studies checked, with the rest unexplained. V and J calls and clone size come straight from that table; D and trimming were deduced from the DNA. The sample table shows about 680,000 clones, and about 91% are seen once. In total, the top ten clones hold 24% of the sample.

For the CD8 naive samples, CD45RO-negative cells were positively selected for CCR7, yielding a CD45RA+CCR7+ population from which TemRA cells were excluded. Donors were healthy HIV-negative adults with no recently reported acute infections or vaccinations. All donors were Caucasian adults living in Nashville, Tennessee, USA. Blood was collected by leukapheresis, and PBMCs were isolated by Ficoll-Histopaque density gradient centrifugation and then cryopreserved in liquid nitrogen vapor phase. Purity and quantity of every magnetically sorted T cell population were checked by analytical flow cytometry. Genomic DNA was isolated from each sorted fraction and quantified by UV absorbance on a Nanodrop 2000c. The data are from a study of shared clonotypes between healthy human individuals (dated by TCRdb to about 2020). Study-level background: The cohort comprised two women and a few men aged 18 to 49 years. To estimate repertoire size and how much clonotype sharing occurs between individuals, the study deeply sequenced the blood TCR repertoires of about 5 healthy adults. Per donor, three plates each were used for CD4 naive and CD4 memory, two for CD8 naive, and one for CD8 memory. To increase sequencing depth and limit assay-specific biases, TCR repertoire library preparation and sequencing were carried out by different laboratories using diverse techniques. Each donor's leukapheresis produced roughly between roughly 0.85 and 9.5 billion PBMCs. The investigation overall reported the following: Based on pairwise subsampling, the degree of clonotype sharing among donors was expected to be affected by sequencing depth. Even with the large sequencing depth, rarefaction of the sorted-subset datasets indicated that sequencing was incomplete. Sampling was restricted to blood, and TCR repertoires in tissues likely differ from the TCR repertoires found in blood. Because the study included a small number of donors, the genetic and exposure-history diversity represented was limited. Naive subsets generally had larger estimated clonotype richness than memory subsets. Compared with non-shared clonotypes, clonotypes shared by all four sorted-subset donors had higher generation probabilities. Approximately 5% of naive CD4, approximately 3.7% of naive CD8, 2.3% of memory CD4, and less than 0.45% of memory CD8 clonotypes were shared across a handful of donors.

Reading from cysteine to phenylalanine, the CDR3 counts 14 amino acids. The retained sequence is limited to the CDR3, 42 bases, with the frame set at the first base. Sequences LNHDA (CDR1) and SQIVND (CDR2) are obtained from the germline V gene (reference sequence). V is pared back by 5 bases and J by 1 base, with 8 bases lying between the germline termini. The sample taken for sequencing was naive CD8+ T cells sorted from blood. What this sample's cell subset or site label stands for: CD45RA+CCR7+. Here the chain combines TRBV19 and TRBJ1-4; the D gene identity is not certain. The receptor comes from a man aged 25 to 40 in good health. CDR3 protein: CASSEFETNEKLFF. The nucleotide sequence reads TGTGCCAGTAGTGAGTTTGAAACTAATGAAAAACTGTTTTTT.